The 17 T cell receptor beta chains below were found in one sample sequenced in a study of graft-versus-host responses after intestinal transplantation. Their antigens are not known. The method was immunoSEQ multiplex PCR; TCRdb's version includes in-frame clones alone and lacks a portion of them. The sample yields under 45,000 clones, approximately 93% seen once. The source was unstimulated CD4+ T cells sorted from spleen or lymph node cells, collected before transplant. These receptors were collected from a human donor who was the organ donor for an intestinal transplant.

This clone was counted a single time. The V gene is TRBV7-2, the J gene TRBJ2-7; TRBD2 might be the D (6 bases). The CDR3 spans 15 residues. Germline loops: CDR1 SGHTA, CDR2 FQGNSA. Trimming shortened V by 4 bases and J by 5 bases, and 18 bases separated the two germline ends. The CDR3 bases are TGTGCCAGCAGCTCAAGCTGGGGGGAGTGGGACGAGCAGTACTTC. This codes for CASSSSWGEWDEQYF.

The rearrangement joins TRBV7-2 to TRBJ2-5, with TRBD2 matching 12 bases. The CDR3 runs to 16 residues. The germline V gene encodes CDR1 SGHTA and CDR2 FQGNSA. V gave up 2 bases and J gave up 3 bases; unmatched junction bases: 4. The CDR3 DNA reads TGTGCCAGCAGCTTATATAGGACTAGCGGGGAAGAGACCCAGTACTTC. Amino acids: CASSLYRTSGEETQYF.

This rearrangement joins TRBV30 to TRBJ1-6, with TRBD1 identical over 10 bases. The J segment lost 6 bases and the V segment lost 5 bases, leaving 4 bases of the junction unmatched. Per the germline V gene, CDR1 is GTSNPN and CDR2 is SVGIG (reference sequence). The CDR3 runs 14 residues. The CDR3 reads CAWDRDRGNSPLHF. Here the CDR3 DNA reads TGTGCCTGGGACCGGGACAGGGGTAATTCACCCCTCCACTTT. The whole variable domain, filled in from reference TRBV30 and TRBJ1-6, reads SQTIHQWPATLVQPVGSPLSLECTVEGTSNPNLYWYRQAAGRGLQLLFYSVGIGQISSEVPQNLSASRPQDRQFILSSKKLLLSDSGFYLCAWDRDRGNSPLHFGNGTRLTVT.

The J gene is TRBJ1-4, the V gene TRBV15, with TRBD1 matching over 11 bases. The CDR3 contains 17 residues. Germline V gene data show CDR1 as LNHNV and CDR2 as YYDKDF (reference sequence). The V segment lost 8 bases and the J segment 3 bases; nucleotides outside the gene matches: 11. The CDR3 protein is CATQGQGGVRANEKLFF. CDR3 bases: TGTGCCACCCAGGGACAGGGGGGGGTTCGAGCTAATGAAAAACTGTTTTTT.

The chain's CDR3 is CASSLSRPYEQYF. Here the CDR3 DNA reads TGTGCCAGCAGTTTAAGTCGGCCCTACGAGCAGTACTTC. This rearrangement joins TRBV27 to TRBJ2-7; D is unresolved. This CDR3 has 13 residues. Trimming shortened V by 2 bases and J by 2 bases, and 7 bases separated the two germline ends. From germline, CDR1 is MNHEY and CDR2 SMNVEV (reference sequence).

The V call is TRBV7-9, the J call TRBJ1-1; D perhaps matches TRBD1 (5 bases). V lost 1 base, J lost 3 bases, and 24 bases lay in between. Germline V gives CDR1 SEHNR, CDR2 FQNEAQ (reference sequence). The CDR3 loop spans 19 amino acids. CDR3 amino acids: CASSLVLLRGPRVDTEAFF. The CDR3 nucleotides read TGTGCCAGCAGCTTAGTATTGCTACGCGGCCCCAGGGTGGACACTGAAGCTTTCTTT.

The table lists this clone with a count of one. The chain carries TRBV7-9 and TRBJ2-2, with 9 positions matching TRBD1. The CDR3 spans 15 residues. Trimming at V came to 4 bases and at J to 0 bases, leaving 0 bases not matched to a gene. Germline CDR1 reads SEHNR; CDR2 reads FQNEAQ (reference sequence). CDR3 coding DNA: TGTGCCAGCAGCTGGACAGGGGCGAACACCGGGGAGCTGTTTTTT. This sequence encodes CASSWTGANTGELFF.

In DNA, the CDR3 is TGTGCCAGCAGCAAAGAAGGGAACTTGAACACTGAAGCTTTCTTT. Amino acids: CASSKEGNLNTEAFF. The rearrangement links TRBV21-1 to TRBJ1-1. TRBV21-1 is assigned pseudogene status. CDR3 length equals 15 residues.

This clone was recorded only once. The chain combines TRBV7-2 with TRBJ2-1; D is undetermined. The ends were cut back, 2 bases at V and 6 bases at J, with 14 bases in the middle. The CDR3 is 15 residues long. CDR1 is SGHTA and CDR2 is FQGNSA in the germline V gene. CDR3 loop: CASSLLVGPPNEQFF. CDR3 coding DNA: TGTGCCAGCAGCTTATTAGTTGGGCCCCCCAATGAGCAGTTCTTC.

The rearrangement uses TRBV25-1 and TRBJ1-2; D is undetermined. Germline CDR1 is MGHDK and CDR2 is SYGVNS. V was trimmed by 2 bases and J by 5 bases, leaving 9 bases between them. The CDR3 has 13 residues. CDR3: CASSERGIYGYTF. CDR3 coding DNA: TGTGCCAGCAGTGAACGGGGTATTTATGGCTACACCTTC.

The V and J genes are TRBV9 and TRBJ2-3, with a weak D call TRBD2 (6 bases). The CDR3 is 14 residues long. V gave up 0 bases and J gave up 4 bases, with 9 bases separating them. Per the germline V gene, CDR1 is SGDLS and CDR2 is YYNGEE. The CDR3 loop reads CASSVGLASDTQYF. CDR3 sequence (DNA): TGTGCCAGCAGCGTAGGCCTAGCGTCAGATACGCAGTATTTT.

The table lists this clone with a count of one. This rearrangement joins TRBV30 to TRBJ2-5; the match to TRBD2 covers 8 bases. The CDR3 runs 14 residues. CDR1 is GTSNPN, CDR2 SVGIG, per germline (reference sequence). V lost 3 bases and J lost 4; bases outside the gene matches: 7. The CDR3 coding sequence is TGTGCCTGGAGGTCCGGACTAGCTCGAGAGACCCAGTACTTC. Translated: CAWRSGLARETQYF.

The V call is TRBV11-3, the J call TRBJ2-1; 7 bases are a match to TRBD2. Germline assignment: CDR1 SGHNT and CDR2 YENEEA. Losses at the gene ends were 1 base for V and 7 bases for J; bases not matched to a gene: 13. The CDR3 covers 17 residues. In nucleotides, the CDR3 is TGTGCCAGCAGCTTAGCCTTGGTATTGGGGAGGGAGAATGAGCAGTTCTTC. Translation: CASSLALVLGRENEQFF.

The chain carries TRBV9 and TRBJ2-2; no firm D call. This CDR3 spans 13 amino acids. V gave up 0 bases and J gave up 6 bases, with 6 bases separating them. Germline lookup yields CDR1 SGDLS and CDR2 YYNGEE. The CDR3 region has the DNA TGTGCCAGCAGCGTAGCGGTCCCCGGGGAGCTGTTTTTT. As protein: CASSVAVPGELFF.

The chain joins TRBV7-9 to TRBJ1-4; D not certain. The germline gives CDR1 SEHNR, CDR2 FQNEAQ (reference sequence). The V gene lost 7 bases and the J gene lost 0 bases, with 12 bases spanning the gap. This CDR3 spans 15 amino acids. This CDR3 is CASTPLSATNEKLFF. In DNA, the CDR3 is TGTGCCAGCACCCCCCTTAGTGCAACTAATGAAAAACTGTTTTTT.

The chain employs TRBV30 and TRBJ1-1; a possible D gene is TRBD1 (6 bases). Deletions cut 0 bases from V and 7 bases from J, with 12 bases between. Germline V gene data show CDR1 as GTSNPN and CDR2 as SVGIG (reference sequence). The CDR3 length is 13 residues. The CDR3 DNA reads TGTGCCTGGAGTGTACCAGGGGTAGATGAAGCTTTCTTT. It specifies CAWSVPGVDEAFF.

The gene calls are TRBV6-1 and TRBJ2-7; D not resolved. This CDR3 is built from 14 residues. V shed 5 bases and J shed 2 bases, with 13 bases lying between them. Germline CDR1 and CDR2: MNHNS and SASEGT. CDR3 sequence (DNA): TGTGCCAGCAGTTATTCGTATGGAGCCTACGAGCAGTACTTC. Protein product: CASSYSYGAYEQYF.